A selection of T cell receptor beta chains follows, all from one sample in a study of cytomegalovirus exposure and HLA in healthy donors. Sequencing was performed with immunoSEQ multiplex PCR; in TCRdb, only in-frame clones are kept and a portion is missing. The sample records fewer than 130,000 clones, roughly nine tenths being singletons. The sample taken for sequencing was PBMCs. The receptors derive from a woman aged 18-35 years in good health and CMV-seronegative. CDR3s include the opening cysteine and the closing phenylalanine or tryptophan. The order of the fields is CDR3 protein, CDR3 DNA, V gene, clone size, CDR3 length, D gene, J gene. The D gene is left open where the match is weak. Expanded clones are given a class, and other clones once, few, many or no size at all.

CDR3aa: CASSLGTESNQPQHF; CDR3nt: TGCGCCAGCAGCTTGGGGACAGAAAGCAATCAGCCCCAGCATTTT; v_gene: TRBV5-1; abundance: .; len: 15; d_gene: .; j_gene: TRBJ1-5
CDR3aa: CASSVGQGPYEQYF; CDR3nt: TGTGCCAGCAGCGTTGGACAGGGACCCTACGAGCAGTACTTC; v_gene: TRBV7-3; abundance: .; len: 14; d_gene: TRBD1; j_gene: TRBJ2-7
CDR3aa: CASSPTSTYNEQFF; CDR3nt: TGTGCCAGCAGCCCGACTAGTACCTACAATGAGCAGTTCTTC; v_gene: TRBV25-1; abundance: .; len: 14; d_gene: .; j_gene: TRBJ2-1
CDR3aa: CASWAMNTEAFF; CDR3nt: TGTGCCAGCTGGGCCATGAACACTGAAGCTTTCTTT; v_gene: TRBV5-4; abundance: .; len: 12; d_gene: .; j_gene: TRBJ1-1
CDR3aa: CASSQGDNEQFF; CDR3nt: TGTGCCAGCAGTCAAGGGGACAATGAGCAGTTCTTC; v_gene: TRBV6-5; abundance: .; len: 12; d_gene: .; j_gene: TRBJ2-1
CDR3aa: CASRGLAGGTDTQYF; CDR3nt: TGTGCCAGCAGAGGACTAGCGGGAGGGACAGATACGCAGTATTTT; v_gene: TRBV6-5; abundance: .; len: 15; d_gene: TRBD2; j_gene: TRBJ2-3
CDR3aa: CAIGRERGRDGYTF; CDR3nt: TGTGCCATCGGACGTGAGAGGGGGCGGGATGGCTACACCTTC; v_gene: TRBV10-3; abundance: .; len: 14; d_gene: TRBD1; j_gene: TRBJ1-2
CDR3aa: CASSEEKGASYTF; CDR3nt: TGTGCCAGCAGTGAAGAAAAAGGGGCAAGCTACACCTTC; v_gene: TRBV6-1; abundance: .; len: 13; d_gene: .; j_gene: TRBJ1-2
CDR3aa: CASIYRGLGDTQYF; CDR3nt: TGTGCCAGTATCTACAGGGGGCTTGGAGATACGCAGTATTTT; v_gene: TRBV28; abundance: .; len: 14; d_gene: TRBD1; j_gene: TRBJ2-3
CDR3aa: CASSVLGEAGNTIYF; CDR3nt: TGTGCCAGCAGCGTTCTCGGTGAGGCAGGAAACACCATATATTTT; v_gene: TRBV9; abundance: .; len: 15; d_gene: .; j_gene: TRBJ1-3
CDR3aa: CASSPDRGPNSPLHF; CDR3nt: TGTGCCAGCAGTCCCGACAGGGGACCCAATTCACCCCTCCACTTT; v_gene: TRBV27; abundance: few; len: 15; d_gene: TRBD1; j_gene: TRBJ1-6
CDR3aa: CASSSRSRGTGAYEQYF; CDR3nt: TGTGCCAGCAGTTCCCGCTCACGCGGGACGGGTGCCTACGAGCAGTACTTC; v_gene: TRBV28; abundance: .; len: 17; d_gene: .; j_gene: TRBJ2-7
CDR3aa: CASSLEAVGELFF; CDR3nt: TGCGCCAGCAGTCTTGAGGCCGTCGGGGAGCTGTTTTTT; v_gene: TRBV5-1; abundance: .; len: 13; d_gene: .; j_gene: TRBJ2-2
CDR3aa: CAWTASGGPQETQYF; CDR3nt: TGTGCCTGGACGGCTAGCGGGGGCCCTCAAGAGACCCAGTACTTC; v_gene: TRBV30; abundance: .; len: 15; d_gene: TRBD2; j_gene: TRBJ2-5
CDR3aa: CASSKRGQGNTGELFF; CDR3nt: TGTGCCAGCAGCAAAAGAGGCCAGGGGAACACCGGGGAGCTGTTTTTT; v_gene: TRBV9; abundance: .; len: 16; d_gene: .; j_gene: TRBJ2-2
CDR3aa: CASSERRTGVLPYEQFF; CDR3nt: TGTGCCAGCAGTGAACGTCGGACAGGGGTTTTACCGTATGAGCAGTTCTTC; v_gene: TRBV6-1; abundance: .; len: 17; d_gene: TRBD1; j_gene: TRBJ2-1
CDR3aa: CASSLAETGTSGYEQYF; CDR3nt: TGTGCCAGCAGCTTAGCGGAGACCGGGACTAGCGGTTACGAGCAGTACTTC; v_gene: TRBV7-6; abundance: .; len: 17; d_gene: TRBD2; j_gene: TRBJ2-7
CDR3aa: CASSPRLTTGDTGELFF; CDR3nt: TGTGCCAGCTCACCAAGGCTAACAACAGGGGACACCGGGGAGCTGTTTTTT; v_gene: TRBV18; abundance: .; len: 17; d_gene: TRBD1; j_gene: TRBJ2-2
CDR3aa: CASSLTHELNTEAFF; CDR3nt: TGTGCCAGCAGCTTAACCCATGAGTTGAACACTGAAGCTTTCTTT; v_gene: TRBV7-3; abundance: .; len: 15; d_gene: .; j_gene: TRBJ1-1
CDR3aa: CASSFTAGYGYTF; CDR3nt: TGTGCCAGCAGCTTTACCGCGGGATACGGCTACACCTTC; v_gene: TRBV5-4; abundance: .; len: 13; d_gene: .; j_gene: TRBJ1-2
CDR3aa: CASSRQGRWANEKLFF; CDR3nt: TGTGCCAGCAGTCGACAGGGAAGGTGGGCTAATGAAAAACTGTTTTTT; v_gene: TRBV7-2; abundance: .; len: 16; d_gene: TRBD1; j_gene: TRBJ1-4
CDR3aa: CASSLALAQSYSNQPQHF; CDR3nt: TGTGCCAGCAGCTTAGCACTAGCACAGTCCTATAGCAATCAGCCCCAGCATTTT; v_gene: TRBV7-8; abundance: .; len: 18; d_gene: .; j_gene: TRBJ1-5
CDR3aa: CASSPRSNYGYTF; CDR3nt: TGCGCCAGCAGCCCCAGGTCCAACTATGGCTACACCTTC; v_gene: TRBV5-1; abundance: .; len: 13; d_gene: .; j_gene: TRBJ1-2
CDR3aa: CASSWASTDTQYF; CDR3nt: TGTGCCAGCAGTTGGGCTAGCACAGATACGCAGTATTTT; v_gene: TRBV28; abundance: .; len: 13; d_gene: .; j_gene: TRBJ2-3
CDR3aa: CASSILGPQGLKAFF; CDR3nt: TGTGCCAGTAGTATCTTAGGGCCCCAGGGGTTGAAAGCTTTCTTT; v_gene: TRBV19; abundance: .; len: 15; d_gene: .; j_gene: TRBJ1-1
CDR3aa: CASRGVTGYNEQFF; CDR3nt: TGTGCCAGCAGGGGGGTGACAGGGTACAATGAGCAGTTCTTC; v_gene: TRBV28; abundance: .; len: 14; d_gene: TRBD1; j_gene: TRBJ2-1
CDR3aa: CASSSGQGKPGELFF; CDR3nt: TGTGCTAGCAGCTCGGGACAGGGAAAACCCGGGGAGCTGTTTTTT; v_gene: TRBV7-7; abundance: .; len: 15; d_gene: TRBD1; j_gene: TRBJ2-2
CDR3aa: CSALSTEAFF; CDR3nt: TGCAGCGCTCTTAGTACTGAAGCTTTCTTT; v_gene: TRBV29-1; abundance: .; len: 10; d_gene: .; j_gene: TRBJ1-1
CDR3aa: CAWIGGQGSYEQYF; CDR3nt: TGTGCCTGGATCGGAGGACAGGGGTCCTACGAGCAGTACTTC; v_gene: TRBV30; abundance: once; len: 14; d_gene: TRBD1; j_gene: TRBJ2-7
CDR3aa: CSVESGLARENGETQYF; CDR3nt: TGCAGCGTTGAATCCGGGCTAGCGCGGGAGAATGGGGAGACCCAGTACTTC; v_gene: TRBV29-1; abundance: .; len: 17; d_gene: TRBD2; j_gene: TRBJ2-5
CDR3aa: CASSLGLNSGNTIYF; CDR3nt: TGTGCCAGCAGCTTAGGACTCAACTCTGGAAACACCATATATTTT; v_gene: TRBV7-6; abundance: once; len: 15; d_gene: .; j_gene: TRBJ1-3
CDR3aa: CATSRDLGIAGEGTDTQYF; CDR3nt: TGTGCCACCAGCAGAGATTTGGGGATAGCGGGAGAGGGCACAGATACGCAGTATTTT; v_gene: TRBV15; abundance: .; len: 19; d_gene: TRBD2; j_gene: TRBJ2-3
CDR3aa: CASSQDPQDRGRDEKLFF; CDR3nt: TGTGCCAGCAGCCAAGACCCTCAGGACAGGGGGCGCGATGAAAAACTGTTTTTT; v_gene: TRBV4-2; abundance: once; len: 18; d_gene: TRBD1; j_gene: TRBJ1-4
CDR3aa: CASRTTSGRDTDTQYF; CDR3nt: TGTGCCAGCAGGACGACTAGCGGGAGGGACACAGATACGCAGTATTTT; v_gene: TRBV7-9; abundance: .; len: 16; d_gene: TRBD2; j_gene: TRBJ2-3
CDR3aa: CASSVAGFSSNQPQHF; CDR3nt: TGTGCCAGCAGTGTGGCAGGGTTCAGTAGCAATCAGCCCCAGCATTTT; v_gene: TRBV6-1; abundance: .; len: 16; d_gene: .; j_gene: TRBJ1-5
CDR3aa: CSVAQLRAKNIQYF; CDR3nt: TGCAGCGTTGCCCAACTAAGAGCCAAAAACATTCAGTACTTC; v_gene: TRBV29-1; abundance: .; len: 14; d_gene: .; j_gene: TRBJ2-4
CDR3aa: CASSQDRETQYF; CDR3nt: TGTGCCAGCAGCCAAGATAGAGAGACCCAGTACTTC; v_gene: TRBV4-2; abundance: .; len: 12; d_gene: .; j_gene: TRBJ2-5
CDR3aa: CATFDRAGDTQYF; CDR3nt: TGTGCCACCTTCGACAGGGCGGGAGATACGCAGTATTTT; v_gene: TRBV15; abundance: .; len: 13; d_gene: TRBD1; j_gene: TRBJ2-3
CDR3aa: CASSLQGGTYEQYF; CDR3nt: TGCGCCAGCAGCTTACAGGGTGGGACCTACGAGCAGTACTTC; v_gene: TRBV5-1; abundance: few; len: 14; d_gene: .; j_gene: TRBJ2-7
CDR3aa: CASSIGGQHPFGGYTF; CDR3nt: TGTGCCAGTAGTATAGGCGGGCAGCACCCCTTCGGTGGCTACACCTTC; v_gene: TRBV19; abundance: .; len: 16; d_gene: .; j_gene: TRBJ1-2
CDR3aa: CASSPGLAGYNEQFF; CDR3nt: TGCGCCAGCAGCCCGGGACTAGCGGGATACAATGAGCAGTTCTTC; v_gene: TRBV5-1; abundance: .; len: 15; d_gene: TRBD2; j_gene: TRBJ2-1
CDR3aa: CASSLARSGTSVTDTQYF; CDR3nt: TGTGCCAGCAGCTTAGCGCGTTCCGGGACTAGTGTCACAGATACGCAGTATTTT; v_gene: TRBV7-9; abundance: .; len: 18; d_gene: TRBD2; j_gene: TRBJ2-3
CDR3aa: CASSQDHPGYGYTF; CDR3nt: TGCGCCAGCAGCCAAGATCACCCGGGCTATGGCTACACCTTC; v_gene: TRBV4-3; abundance: once; len: 14; d_gene: .; j_gene: TRBJ1-2
CDR3aa: CSVGTGLDQETQYF; CDR3nt: TGCAGCGTTGGTACGGGACTAGATCAAGAGACCCAGTACTTC; v_gene: TRBV29-1; abundance: .; len: 14; d_gene: TRBD2; j_gene: TRBJ2-5
CDR3aa: CASSLFRSEAFF; CDR3nt: TGTGCCAGCAGTTTATTTCGGAGTGAAGCTTTCTTT; v_gene: TRBV28; abundance: .; len: 12; d_gene: .; j_gene: TRBJ1-1
CDR3aa: CASSQGWDRGGIHEKLFF; CDR3nt: TGCGCCAGCAGCCAGGGTTGGGACAGGGGGGGAATACATGAAAAACTGTTTTTT; v_gene: TRBV4-1; abundance: .; len: 18; d_gene: TRBD1; j_gene: TRBJ1-4
CDR3aa: CASSLKGGRAGGANVLTF; CDR3nt: TGTGCCAGCAGCTTAAAGGGCGGGAGGGCCGGTGGGGCCAACGTCCTGACTTTC; v_gene: TRBV7-2; abundance: .; len: 18; d_gene: TRBD2; j_gene: TRBJ2-6
CDR3aa: CASSYLESNQPQHF; CDR3nt: TGTGCCAGCAGTTACTTAGAGAGCAATCAGCCCCAGCATTTT; v_gene: TRBV6-6; abundance: few; len: 14; d_gene: .; j_gene: TRBJ1-5
CDR3aa: CASSTQGAINEQYF; CDR3nt: TGTGCCAGTAGCACACAGGGGGCTATAAACGAGCAGTACTTC; v_gene: TRBV19; abundance: .; len: 14; d_gene: TRBD1; j_gene: TRBJ2-7